Each of the 22 T cell receptor beta chains below was sequenced from the same sample in a study of T cells in Graves' hyperthyroidism and ophthalmopathy. Amplified TCR beta CDR3 regions derived from RNA transcripts. First-round RT-PCR targeting the TCR CDR3 was performed with the HTBI primer set. Each CDR3 protein gets one entry after TCRdb re-called the multiplex PCR reads with MiXCR. Among approximately 260,000 distinct CDR3 sequences, roughly 15% were seen once, and the ten largest hold more than 30%. The sample was blood. The receptors shown here come from a woman between 50 and 59 years old with Graves' hyperthyroidism that later progressed to Graves' ophthalmopathy.

The sample holds many counts of this clonotype. The rearrangement joins TRBV2 to TRBJ2-1; D may be TRBD1 (6 bases). The CDR3 sequence is 14 residues long. From germline, CDR1 is SNHLY and CDR2 FYNNEI. The V end was cut by 5 bases, the J end by 2 bases, with 10 bases between. Here the CDR3 DNA reads TGTGCCAGCAGTAAACAGGGACCCTACAATGAGCAGTTCTTC. Its translation: CASSKQGPYNEQFF.

This clonotype occurred many times. The gene calls are TRBV12-3 or TRBV12-4 and TRBJ1-1, with D unclear. The CDR3 runs to 13 residues. V was cut by 7 bases and J by 2 bases, with 11 bases left in between. CDR3 nucleotide sequence: TGTGCCAGCACCACGTGGCTTAACACTGAAGCTTTCTTT. It codes for CASTTWLNTEAFF.

This clonotype was seen repeatedly, ten times or more. V usage is TRBV2 and J usage is TRBJ1-1; no clear D. V gave up 2 bases and J gave up 0 bases, with 7 bases separating them. This CDR3 is 14 amino acids long. Germline values: CDR1 SNHLY, CDR2 FYNNEI. The CDR3 region has the DNA TGTGCCAGCAGTGAACGCCCGGTGAACACTGAAGCTTTCTTT. It is translated as CASSERPVNTEAFF.

The chain carries TRBV6-1 and TRBJ2-7; D not certain. This CDR3 has 10 residues. V was clipped by 6 bases and J by 4 bases, with 4 bases between them. Germline V gene sequence: CDR1 MNHNS, CDR2 SASEGT. CDR3 region: CASRTYEQYF. CDR3 DNA sequence: TGTGCCAGCAGGACTTACGAGCAGTACTTC.

The chain is built from TRBV5-8 and TRBJ1-3; D not resolved. This CDR3 region has 14 residues. The V end was cut by 2 bases, the J end by 0 bases, with 6 bases between. Germline values: CDR1 SGHTS, CDR2 YDEGEE. Here the CDR3 reads CASSFGVSGNTIYF. The DNA of the CDR3 is TGTGCCAGCAGCTTCGGCGTCTCTGGAAACACCATATATTTT.

This clonotype showed up many times. This chain joins TRBV10-3 and TRBJ2-7; D may match TRBD1 or TRBD2 (5 bases each). CDR1 is ENHRY, CDR2 SYGVKD, per germline. The CDR3 runs 11 residues. The V gene lost 4 bases and the J gene lost 6 bases, with 7 bases spanning the gap. CDR3: CAISVGGEQYF. The CDR3 coding sequence is TGTGCCATCAGTGTTGGGGGCGAGCAGTACTTC.

This clonotype was seen at least ten times. This chain uses TRBV15 with TRBJ1-1, with 8 bases matching TRBD1. The CDR3 loop spans 16 amino acids. From germline, CDR1 is LNHNV and CDR2 YYDKDF (reference sequence). V gave up 1 base and J gave up 5 bases; unmatched junction bases: 9. Here the CDR3 DNA reads TGTGCCACCAGCAGAGGAAACAGGGGGATCTGGACTGAAGCTTTCTTT. Amino acid sequence: CATSRGNRGIWTEAFF.

This clonotype was observed many times. This CDR3 reads CASRNGLAGQNEQFF. CDR3 bases: TGCGCCAGCAGGAACGGACTAGCGGGACAAAATGAGCAGTTCTTC. The V and J genes are TRBV4-1 and TRBJ2-1, with 12 bases matching TRBD2. Germline CDR1 reads MGHRA; CDR2 reads YSYEKL. This CDR3 contains 15 residues. The V and J ends lost 6 bases and 7 bases, in that order; junction bases with no gene match: 7.

There are many counts of this clonotype. The chain links TRBV20-1 to TRBJ1-1; possible D gene TRBD1, 5 bases. Germline-derived CDR1 and CDR2 are DFQATT and SNEGSKA (reference sequence). V dropped 0 bases and J dropped 0 bases, with 11 bases sitting between them. CDR3 length: 15 residues. This CDR3 is CSAREFGGMNTEAFF. CDR3 DNA: TGCAGTGCTAGAGAATTCGGGGGAATGAACACTGAAGCTTTCTTT.

This clonotype was observed many times. V is TRBV29-1 and J is TRBJ2-1; 14 positions match TRBD2. Looked up from germline, CDR1 is SQVTM and CDR2 is ANQGSEA. The CDR3 runs 17 residues. Unmatched junction bases numbered 7, after V lost 1 base and J lost 5 bases. CDR3 sequence reads: CSVEGTSGRPANNEQFF. CDR3 nucleotides: TGCAGCGTTGAAGGGACTAGCGGGAGGCCTGCGAACAATGAGCAGTTCTTC.

The CDR3 DNA sequence: TGTGCCAGCAGTGCGAGTATGCTTTGGCCCCAGCATTTT. It is translated as CASSASMLWPQHF. The chain is built from TRBV2 and TRBJ1-5, with unresolved D. CDR1 is SNHLY and CDR2 is FYNNEI in the germline V gene. CDR3 length: 13 amino acids. The ends were cut back, 4 bases at V and 9 bases at J, with 13 bases in the middle.

The chain carries TRBV27 and TRBJ1-5; 10 bases match TRBD1. Germline values: CDR1 MNHEY, CDR2 SMNVEV (reference sequence). Trimming cost V 8 bases and J 11 bases; bases outside gene matches: 9. This CDR3 is 13 amino acids long. The CDR3 nucleotides are TGTGCCAGCTCGGACAGGGGGGGGGAGACCCAGCATTTT. As protein: CASSDRGGETQHF.

This clonotype was found a few times. This rearrangement joins TRBV10-1 to TRBJ2-1, with D possibly being TRBD1 (6 bases). The CDR3 contains 15 residues. Germline-derived CDR1 and CDR2 are WNHNN and SYGVQD (reference sequence). V dropped 0 bases and J dropped 4 bases, with 10 bases sitting between them. The CDR3 sequence: CASSESGTRYNEQFF. The DNA of the CDR3 is TGCGCCAGCAGTGAGTCTGGGACAAGATACAATGAGCAGTTCTTC.

With regard to this clonotype: This CDR3 is missing its conserved last phenylalanine or tryptophan, likely due to a read error. This chain links TRBV6-1 with TRBJ2-3; TRBD2 might be the D (5 bases). V was shortened by 8 bases and J by 4 bases, with 10 bases between the two germline ends. This CDR3 has 12 residues. Germline V lookup: CDR1 MNHNS, CDR2 SASEGT. CDR3 in DNA: TGTGCCAGCGTGGGAGTTTCAGATACGCAGTATTGT. Translation: CASVGVSDTQYC.

This clonotype was seen at least ten times. The J gene is TRBJ1-1, the V gene TRBV7-2, with no clear D. The CDR3 length is 13 residues. Per germline, CDR1 SGHTA and CDR2 FQGNSA. V was pared by 6 bases and J by 5 bases, with 13 bases between. CDR3 region: CASRPTGWTEAFF. In DNA, the CDR3 is TGTGCCAGCAGACCTACCGGGTGGACTGAAGCTTTCTTT.

This clonotype was picked up a small number of times. The chain has TRBV6-5 and TRBJ2-7, with D tentatively TRBD1 (6 bases). Looked up from germline, CDR1 is MNHEY and CDR2 is SVGAGI. Trimming shortened V by 2 bases and J by 2 bases, and 16 bases separated the two germline ends. This CDR3 contains 16 residues. The CDR3 region has the DNA TGTGCCAGCAGTTACACGGCCGCGACAGGAACCTACGAGCAGTACTTC. Protein: CASSYTAATGTYEQYF.

Many counts were recorded for this clonotype. The V call is TRBV5-1, the J call TRBJ2-1; TRBD2 agrees at 13 bases. Germline V lookup: CDR1 SGHRS, CDR2 YFSETQ. CDR3 size: 16 residues. Trimming took 6 bases from V and 3 from J; bases not matched to a gene: 6. This CDR3 reads CASTRLAGGNYNEQFF. In nucleotides, the CDR3 is TGCGCCAGCACCAGACTAGCGGGAGGTAACTACAATGAGCAGTTCTTC. The whole variable domain, remainder taken from reference TRBV5-1 and TRBJ2-1, is KAGVTQTPRYLIKTRGQQVTLSCSPISGHRSVSWYQQTPGQGLQFLFEYFSETQRNKGNFPGRFSGRQFSNSRSEMNVSTLELGDSALYLCASTRLAGGNYNEQFFGPGTRLTVL.

This clonotype occurred many times. The chain combines TRBV12-3 or TRBV12-4 with TRBJ2-7; D remains unclear. The CDR3 spans 15 residues. Trimming took 7 bases from V and 0 from J, leaving 16 bases between them. CDR3 protein: CASTVGRPGSYEQYF. CDR3 bases: TGTGCCAGCACAGTCGGAAGGCCGGGCTCCTACGAGCAGTACTTC.

This clonotype showed up many times. The rearrangement uses TRBV20-1 and TRBJ2-4; D is undetermined. The CDR3 totals 11 residues. The V end lost 6 bases, the J end lost 5 bases, and 8 bases lay between the germline ends. Germline V CDR1 and CDR2: DFQATT, SNEGSKA (reference sequence). CDR3 in amino acids: CSATRENIQYF. DNA for the CDR3: TGCAGTGCCACCCGGGAAAACATTCAGTACTTC.

This clonotype was picked up many times. The rearrangement uses TRBV27 and TRBJ2-1; 8 positions match TRBD1. V lost 2 bases to trimming and J lost 4 bases; unmatched junction nucleotides: 1. The CDR3 has 14 amino acids. Germline CDR1 MNHEY, CDR2 SMNVEV (reference sequence). The CDR3 DNA sequence: TGTGCCAGCAGTTTAGGGACAGGTTACAATGAGCAGTTCTTC. As protein: CASSLGTGYNEQFF.

The CDR3 nucleotides read TGTGCCACCAGCAGGAGGACAGGGACGGGAAACACCATATATTTT. Encoded protein: CATSRRTGTGNTIYF. The chain recombines TRBV15 with TRBJ1-3; 8 nucleotides match TRBD1. With V trimmed by 3 bases and J by 4 bases, 5 bases remained unmatched. This CDR3 contains 15 residues. The germline V gene has CDR1 LNHNV and CDR2 YYDKDF (reference sequence).

This clonotype was picked up many times. The V and J genes are TRBV12-3 or TRBV12-4 and TRBJ2-7; D remains unclear. The CDR3 is 15 amino acids. Trimming stripped 1 base from V and 4 bases from J, with 14 bases between. CDR3 amino acids: CASSLVGIWSYEQYF. The CDR3 bases are TGTGCCAGCAGTTTAGTAGGGATCTGGAGTTACGAGCAGTACTTC.